This TCR beta chain was sequenced during a study of graft-versus-host responses after intestinal transplantation. Generated by immunoSEQ multiplex PCR, the TCRdb table keeps only in-frame clones and is missing some. This sample has more than 65,000 clones, with around 92% found just once. Comment on this clone: The target antigen is unknown. Germline and junction disagree at one end, which may indicate a read error.

Germline CDR1 is LNHDA and CDR2 is SQIVND (reference sequence). This CDR3 is 15 amino acids long. The receptor was isolated from a human donor who was the organ donor for an intestinal transplant. This chain links TRBV19 with TRBJ1-6, with unresolved D. Sequencing used unstimulated CD8+ T cells sorted from spleen or lymph node cells, obtained before transplant. The CDR3 DNA reads TGTGCCAGTAGCCAAGTTCACGGGGAATTAACACCGCTCCACTTT. The encoded protein is CASSQVHGELTPLHF. The full variable domain, with the rest looked up from reference TRBV19 and TRBJ1-6, is DGGITQSPKYLFRKEGQNVTLSCEQNLNHDAMYWYRQDPGQGLRLIYYSQIVNDFQKGDIAEGYSVSREKKESFPLTVTSAQKNPTAFYLCASSQVHGELTPLHFGNGTRLTVT.